The subject of this entry is one TCR beta chain. Antigen: not known. There are 14 residues in the CDR3. V was pared by 3 bases and J by 7 bases, with 15 bases between. CDR1 is MDHEN, CDR2 SYDVKM, per germline. The data stem from a study of regulatory and conventional T cells in RAG deficiency. Conventional CD4+ T cells were sorted from blood as CD25-low CD127-high cells. TCRdb keeps only in-frame clones here, not all; method: immunoSEQ multiplex PCR. The repertoire holds approximately 35,000 clones, with roughly 76% as singletons. Overall study findings and caveats: Treg unique TCR beta sequences were about 100-fold fewer in Omenn syndrome and CID/AS patients than controls. In Omenn syndrome, Treg and Tconv repertoires overlapped >85%.

Another study also made use of these data, one on regulatory T cells. That publication notes: Amplification used 52 TRBV primers and 13 TRBJ primers.

The sample was CD4+ effector T cells sorted from blood. This chain uses TRBV28 with TRBJ1-2; D might be TRBD1 (5 bases). This receptor was obtained from a human donor in good health. In DNA form, the CDR3 reads TGTGCCAGCAGTTTTTCGGGGACCCCAATTGGCTACACCTTC. Translating it yields CASSFSGTPIGYTF.